A single sample gave rise to the 8 T cell receptor beta chains below, sequenced in a study of blood T cell repertoires in COVID-19. Sequencing was performed with immunoSEQ multiplex PCR; in TCRdb, only in-frame clones are kept and a portion is missing. The repertoire holds about 310,000 clones, with 90% as singletons. Sequencing was done on a sample of peripheral blood. The receptors derive from a woman aged 35 to 49 with COVID-19, enrolled during active disease.

This clone occurred once. The chain couples TRBV21-1 to TRBJ2-2; TRBD1, the table's D call, lacks a check against the DNA. TRBV21-1 is recorded as a pseudogene. The CDR3 contains 16 residues. The CDR3 coding sequence is TGTGCCAGCAGCAAACGGACAGGGAATAACACCGGGGAGCTGTTTTTT. This encodes CASSKRTGNNTGELFF.

This chain uses TRBV4-1 with TRBJ1-1, with a tentative D call TRBD1 (5 bases). This CDR3 contains 15 residues. Germline loops: CDR1 MGHRA, CDR2 YSYEKL. The ends were cut back, 1 base at V and 3 bases at J, with 12 bases in the middle. The CDR3 region has the DNA TGCGCCAGCAGCCAAGGTTGGGGGGGTTACACTGAAGCTTTCTTT. Its translation is CASSQGWGGYTEAFF.

The gene calls are TRBV19 and TRBJ1-5, with 8 bases fitting TRBD1. Unmatched junction bases numbered 10, after V lost 5 bases and J lost 4 bases. The V gene's germline CDR1 is LNHDA and CDR2 SQIVND (reference sequence). The CDR3 is 16 amino acids. The CDR3 loop reads CASSSFDRGINQPQHF. DNA for the CDR3: TGTGCCAGTAGTTCCTTCGACAGGGGAATTAATCAGCCCCAGCATTTT.

The rearrangement joins TRBV30 to TRBJ2-3, with D maybe TRBD1 (5 bases). CDR1 is GTSNPN and CDR2 is SVGIG in the germline V gene (reference sequence). V was cut by 2 bases and J by 1 base, with 10 bases left in between. The CDR3 is 14 residues long. The chain's CDR3 is CAWSRTSGTDTQYF. The CDR3, as DNA: TGTGCCTGGAGTAGGACATCCGGCACAGATACGCAGTATTTT.

The chain carries TRBV28 and TRBJ2-7; no firm D call. The V gene lost 7 bases and the J gene lost 0 bases, with 10 bases spanning the gap. Germline V gene sequence: CDR1 MDHEN, CDR2 SYDVKM. This CDR3 is 13 amino acids long. CDR3 bases: TGTGCCAGCACCGCCGTCAGCTCCTACGAGCAGTACTTC. Translated: CASTAVSSYEQYF.

This rearrangement joins TRBV11-2 to TRBJ1-2, with D possibly matching TRBD1 (6 bases). Germline loops: CDR1 SGHAT, CDR2 FQNNGV. The V and J ends lost 0 bases and 5 bases respectively, with 7 bases between them. This CDR3 region has 13 residues. As DNA, the CDR3 is TGTGCCAGCAGCTTAGAGGGGACATATGGCTACACCTTC. Translated, it gives CASSLEGTYGYTF.

V usage is TRBV6-2 or TRBV6-3 and J usage is TRBJ1-6; 10 bases align to TRBD1. The CDR3 loop spans 13 amino acids. With V trimmed by 5 bases and J by 10 bases, 2 bases remained unmatched. Germline V gene lookup returns CDR1 MNHEY and CDR2 SVGEGT. The CDR3 region is CASSDRGLSPLHF. The CDR3 nucleotides are TGTGCCAGCAGTGACAGGGGGCTGTCACCCCTCCACTTT.

The chain has TRBV7-2 and TRBJ2-6; tentatively, D is TRBD2 (6 bases). Between the trimmed V and J ends, which lost 1 base and 4 bases, there was a span of 17 bases. This CDR3 spans 18 amino acids. Germline V gene data show CDR1 as SGHTA and CDR2 as FQGNSA. The chain's CDR3 is CASSLGRLVSSGANVLTF. CDR3 DNA: TGTGCCAGCAGCTTAGGGAGACTAGTTTCCTCAGGGGCCAACGTCCTGACTTTC.